This T cell receptor beta chain comes out of a study of T cell responses to AZD1222 COVID-19 vaccine. Across the whole study: Timing groups of about 4 and about 12 weeks for second doses were pooled. Study outcomes and limitations: Unmutated variant regions are reportedly the target of nearly half of TCRs that are spike-specific. Donors skewed white British and female; clonal diversity was possibly underestimated.

TCRdb's copy holds only in-frame clones and misses some; the assay was immunoSEQ multiplex PCR. The table lists under 110,000 clones, about 88% of them singletons, with more than 15% in the top ten. Germline-derived CDR1 and CDR2 are SGDLS and YYNGEE. The CDR3 is 15 residues long. V lost 3 bases, J lost 13 bases, and 13 bases stayed unmatched. This clone has more than one count but fewer than ten. Its antigen is not known. This chain links TRBV9 with TRBJ1-6; TRBD1 matches 7 bases. This sequence was found in an adult in good health. The specimen comprised peripheral blood, sampled on day 0 of AZD1222 vaccination. CDR3 coding DNA: TGTGCCAGCAGCGAGAGGGGGACAGCGGCTTCGCCCCTCCACTTT. Amino acid sequence: CASSERGTAASPLHF.